The T cell receptor (beta chain) described here comes from a study of shared clonotypes between healthy human individuals. Donors were Caucasian adults residing in Nashville, Tennessee, USA. The repertoire was sequenced with immunoSEQ multiplex PCR; TCRdb's copy has only in-frame clones and lacks some. The data contain about 2.4 million clones, around nine tenths of them seen just once; the ten biggest clones take up roughly 0.14%. Germline assignment: CDR1 SGDLS and CDR2 YYNGEE. The CDR3 sequence is 12 residues long. Deletions cut 3 bases from V and 10 bases from J, with 10 bases between. Sequenced input: naive CD4+ T cells sorted from blood. Subset denoted: CD45RA+ positively selected. This TCR came from a man younger than 30 in good health. The V call is TRBV9, the J call TRBJ1-4; D is undetermined. CDR3: CASSASSGKLFF. CDR3 bases: TGTGCCAGCAGCGCCTCGAGTGGAAAACTGTTTTTT.